This T cell receptor beta chain was documented in a study of molecular identifiers for immune sequencing clone quantification. Study conclusions and caveats: Whereas naive cells kept under 1% of molecules in clones above 20 RNA copies, such clones held over 98% in effectors. Identical TCR molecules can share a barcode, and this sharing could underestimate highly expanded clone sizes.

Each CDR3 protein gets one entry after TCRdb re-called the PCR reads with MiXCR. The sample yields about 100,000 distinct CDR3 sequences, roughly a third seen once. As regards this clonotype: The antigen is not known.

CDR3 length: 16 amino acids. Between the trimmed V and J ends, which lost 7 bases and 2 bases, there was a span of 15 bases. CDR1 and CDR2 from the germline V gene are SEHNR and FQNEAQ (reference sequence). Sample: naive CD8+ T cells from blood, with Jurkat cell RNA spiked in. This sample's subset: FACS-sorted CD8+CD4-CCR7+CD45RA+ naive T cells. The TCR was taken from a human donor in good health. Some libraries in this study had Jurkat cell RNA spiked in. This chain connects TRBV7-9 to TRBJ1-6; D gene ambiguous. CDR3: CASTSSRTPYNSPLHF. CDR3 nucleotides: TGTGCCAGCACCTCCTCACGCACTCCCTATAATTCACCCCTCCACTTT. The complete variable domain, with remaining parts taken from reference TRBV7-9 and TRBJ1-6, reads DTGVSQNPRHKITKRGQNVTFRCDPISEHNRLYWYRQTLGQGPEFLTYFQNEAQLEKSRLLSDRFSAERPKGSFSTLEIQRTEQGDSAMYLCASTSSRTPYNSPLHFGNGTRLTVT.